The 8 T cell receptor beta chains below all came from one sample that was sequenced in a study of T cell responses to AZD1222 COVID-19 vaccine (dated by TCRdb to the early 2020s). Receptors were amplified or captured by the immunoSEQ multiplex PCR assay. The immuneACCESS repertoire file appears here via TCRdb, limited to in-frame rearrangements. These files lack a portion of the clones; in checked studies, under half of the deficit traces to unresolved V genes, and the cause of the others is not known. Present in this sample are 150,000 to 180,000 clones, 88% of which were seen just once. The ten largest clones capture approximately 3.1% of the sample. The time point label, as the study defines it: baseline before first vaccination. The material was peripheral blood, obtained on day 0 of AZD1222 vaccination. The receptors here all came from an adult in good health.

The chain is built from TRBV28 and TRBJ2-3; D not certain. Germline assignment: CDR1 MDHEN and CDR2 SYDVKM. The CDR3 is 13 amino acids. V dropped 7 bases and J dropped 4 bases, with 12 bases sitting between them. CDR3 sequence: CASTTPGSDTQYF. DNA for the CDR3: TGTGCCAGCACCACCCCGGGTTCAGATACGCAGTATTTT.

This chain joins TRBV7-2 and TRBJ1-5; D remains unclear. Trimming shortened V by 5 bases and J by 2 bases, and 7 bases separated the two germline ends. Germline-derived CDR1 and CDR2 are SGHTA and FQGNSA. The CDR3 covers 13 residues. The CDR3 protein is CASSPYRNQPQHF. CDR3 nucleotide sequence: TGTGCCAGCAGCCCCTACCGCAATCAGCCCCAGCATTTT.

The CDR3 here is CASSVVGWTGSYNEQFF. CDR3 nucleotides: TGTGCCAGCAGCGTAGTAGGTTGGACAGGGTCCTACAATGAGCAGTTCTTC. This chain links TRBV9 with TRBJ2-1; 8 nucleotides match TRBD1. The CDR3 has 17 residues. V was pared by 0 bases and J by 1 base, with 6 bases of the junction left unmatched. CDR1 is SGDLS, CDR2 YYNGEE, per germline.

The chain couples TRBV7-2 to TRBJ1-2; TRBD1 aligns across 9 bases. The CDR3 has 15 amino acids. V lost 3 bases to trimming and J lost 6 bases; unmatched junction nucleotides: 8. CDR1 is SGHTA and CDR2 is FQGNSA in the germline V gene. The DNA of the CDR3 is TGTGCCAGCAGCTTTACAGGGGGCGTTTCAGATGGCTACACCTTC. This sequence encodes CASSFTGGVSDGYTF.

This clone has only one observation. This rearrangement joins TRBV2 to TRBJ1-6; D is perhaps TRBD1 (6 bases). The germline V gene encodes CDR1 SNHLY and CDR2 FYNNEI. The germline V and J ends were trimmed by 8 bases and 8 bases, with 16 bases remaining between them. The CDR3 loop spans 14 amino acids. This CDR3 is CASGRGARDSPLHF. Here the CDR3 DNA reads TGTGCCAGCGGCCGGGGGGCTAGGGATTCACCCCTCCACTTT.

The chain recombines TRBV18 with TRBJ2-4; D is possibly TRBD2 (6 bases). Germline CDR1 KGHSH, CDR2 LQKENI. V was shortened by 3 bases and J by 6 bases, with 6 bases between the two germline ends. This CDR3 region has 12 residues. For the CDR3, the DNA is TGTGCCAGCTCACCGGAGGGAAACATTCAGTACTTC. This codes for CASSPEGNIQYF.

As DNA, the CDR3 is TGTGCCAGCAGTACAGGGTGGTACGAGCAGTACTTC. Its translation: CASSTGWYEQYF. The chain carries TRBV6-2 or TRBV6-3 and TRBJ2-7; perhaps TRBD1 as D (6 bases). Trimming stripped 5 bases from V and 4 bases from J, with 9 bases between. Germline V CDR1 and CDR2: MNHEY, SVGEGT. The CDR3 runs 12 residues.

This clone turned up a few times. CDR3 nucleotides: TGTGCCAGCAGTGAAGTCTGGGACAATCAGCCCCAGCATTTT. Translating it yields CASSEVWDNQPQHF. This rearrangement joins TRBV25-1 to TRBJ1-5; D is unresolved. Germline CDR1 is MGHDK and CDR2 is SYGVNS. The V gene lost 2 bases and the J gene lost 3 bases, with 8 bases spanning the gap. This CDR3 has 14 amino acids.